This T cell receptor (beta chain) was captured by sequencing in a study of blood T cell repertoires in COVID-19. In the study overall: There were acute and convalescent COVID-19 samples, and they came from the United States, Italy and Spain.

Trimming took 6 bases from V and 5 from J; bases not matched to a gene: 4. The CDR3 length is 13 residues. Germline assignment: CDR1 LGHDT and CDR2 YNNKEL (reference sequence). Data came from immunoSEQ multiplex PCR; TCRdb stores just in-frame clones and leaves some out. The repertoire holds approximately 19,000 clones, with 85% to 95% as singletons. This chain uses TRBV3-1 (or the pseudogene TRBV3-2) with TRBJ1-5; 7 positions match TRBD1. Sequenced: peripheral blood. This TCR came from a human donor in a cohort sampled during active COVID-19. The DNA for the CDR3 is TGTGCCAGCAGTCGTGGACAGGATCAGCCCCAGCATTTT. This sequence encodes CASSRGQDQPQHF.